The clone carrying this T cell receptor (beta chain) was seen a few times. Antigen specificity is unknown. The data stem from a study of response to subunit inactivated influenza vaccine. Whole-study findings and limits: The authors offered the suggestion that each seasonal influenza vaccination recruits few new T cells.

TCRdb re-called the RT-PCR reads through MiXCR, storing one row per CDR3 protein. The sample lists around 750,000 distinct CDR3 sequences, 21% occurring once. This specimen consisted of PBMCs from blood, obtained about 5 days after vaccination. This TCR derives from a man aged 50-59 years who received an inactivated influenza vaccine.

CDR3: CASSIGTSGSDEQFF. The CDR3 region has the DNA TGTGCCAGTAGTATCGGGACTAGCGGGAGTGATGAGCAGTTCTTC. The gene calls are TRBV19 and TRBJ2-1; 14 bases agree with TRBD2. Germline trimming cut 3 bases from V and 8 bases from J; bases unmatched to any gene: 3. CDR3 length equals 15 residues. CDR1 is LNHDA, CDR2 SQIVND, per germline (reference sequence).